This record looks at one T cell receptor (beta chain) sequence and its context. What it binds is unknown. The CDR3 has 17 residues. CDR1 and CDR2 (germline): SNHLY, FYNNEI. Between the trimmed V and J ends, which lost 3 bases and 2 bases, there was a span of 19 bases. This record belongs to a study of T cell responses to AZD1222 COVID-19 vaccine. Study results and caveats: Clonal diversity was possibly underestimated, and the donors were mostly white British, with more females.

Repertoires were generated with immunoSEQ multiplex PCR, while TCRdb's copy carries only in-frame clones and drops some. Of 110,000 to 150,000 clones in the sample, 85% to 95% are singletons; the top ten hold under 10%. This sequence originates from an adult in good health. The chain uses TRBV2 and TRBJ1-1, with D perhaps TRBD1 (5 bases). Sample: peripheral blood, taken on day 0 of AZD1222 vaccination. In DNA form, the CDR3 reads TGTGCCAGCAGTGAGGGCCCGGGACCCCCCCAAAACACTGAAGCTTTCTTT. This translates into CASSEGPGPPQNTEAFF.